This T cell receptor beta chain was obtained from a study of response to subunit inactivated influenza vaccine (dated by TCRdb to 2016 to 2019). About the study as a whole: The study used deep quantitative T cell receptor repertoire profiling to track responses to a trivalent subunit inactivated influenza vaccine.

Reading the germline V gene gives CDR1 WSHSY and CDR2 SAAADI. Reading from cysteine to phenylalanine, the CDR3 counts 13 amino acids. Only the CDR3 DNA stays, 39 bases, in frame from base 1. The protocol used for the library was RT-PCR. TCRdb shows the sequencer as Illumina HiSeq 2500. Clones were called with MiXCR by TCRdb after fastp trimmed the public reads at Q25, and only in-frame beta chains were retained. Rows with one shared CDR3 protein collapse into an entry with the most common genes and DNA. This sample comprises about 700,000 distinct CDR3 sequences, 15% to 19% of them detected only once. Roughly 12% of the sample belongs to the ten largest clones. Broad study findings and their caveats: According to the authors, only a limited number of new T cells may be recruited by each seasonal influenza vaccination.

Note on this clonotype: It has no known antigen specificity. At one end, the junction sequence differs from germline, possibly due to a read error.

The clonotype originates from a man over 45 who received an inactivated influenza vaccine. Donor details come from another sample of the same person, matched by shared clones. Recombination connected TRBV10-2 to TRBJ2-1, with 10 bases in between that match TRBD1. Sample: PBMCs from blood, taken less than 13 days after vaccination. The CDR3 region reads CASTRDRGLEHFF. The nucleotides are TGCGCCAGCACCCGGGACAGGGGTCTCGAGCATTTCTTC.